This TCR beta chain is from a study of OX40 agonist ivuxolimab in advanced cancers. This clone was seen only a few times. After removal of 6 bases from V and 4 bases from J, the junction contained 7 bases not matched to a gene. Looked up from germline, CDR1 is SQVTM and CDR2 is ANQGSEA. The CDR3 has 14 residues. Libraries were prepared by immunoSEQ multiplex PCR; TCRdb keeps only in-frame clonotypes and omits some of them. This repertoire shows about 59,000 clones, around 82% found once; its top ten account for approximately 2%. The sequence derives from an adult with an advanced solid tumor such as melanoma, head and neck, liver or kidney cancer. This sequence joins TRBV29-1 and TRBJ2-1; 9 bases line up with TRBD2. The starting material was CD4+ or CD8+ T cells sorted from blood, obtained in a trial of the OX40 agonist ivuxolimab. Here the CDR3 reads CSVLETSGYNEQFF. Written as DNA, the CDR3 is TGCAGCGTCCTCGAGACTAGCGGTTACAATGAGCAGTTCTTC.